One and the same sample provided the 30 T cell receptor beta chains below, sequenced in a study of sequential checkpoint blockade in melanoma. Repertoires were generated with immunoSEQ multiplex PCR, while TCRdb's copy carries only in-frame clones and drops some. The sample lists roughly 10,000 clones; around 30% were seen once. This sample's treatment: randomized to nivolumab then ipilimumab (arm A) or the reverse (arm B). The input for sequencing was tumor tissue (inferred from file names), taken from a patient given nivolumab and ipilimumab in sequence. The receptors were gathered from a human donor with melanoma.

The V and J genes are TRBV12-1 and TRBJ1-1. TRBV12-1 is a pseudogene locus. This CDR3 is 13 amino acids long. The chain's CDR3 is CASGAGLNTEAFF. The DNA of the CDR3 is TGTGCCAGCGGAGCGGGGTTGAACACTGAAGCTTTCTTT.

The V call is TRBV11-3, the J call TRBJ2-1; TRBD2 matches at 8 bases. Per germline, CDR1 SGHNT and CDR2 YENEEA. With 5 bases clipped from V and 9 bases from J, the junction kept 12 bases outside the gene matches. The CDR3 runs to 15 residues. CDR3 sequence: CASSRSTGGQGEQFF. The DNA of the CDR3 is TGTGCCAGCAGCCGCTCCACGGGGGGGCAGGGTGAGCAGTTCTTC. Full variable domain (missing parts from reference TRBV11-3 and TRBJ2-1): EAGVVQSPRYKIIEKKQPVAFWCNPISGHNTLYWYLQNLGQGPELLIRYENEEAVDDSQLPKDRFSAERLKGVDSTLKIQPAELGDSAVYLCASSRSTGGQGEQFFGPGTRLTVL.

The rearrangement links TRBV19 to TRBJ1-6, with 7 bases matching TRBD1. The trim removed 5 bases at V and 15 bases at J, leaving 19 bases unmatched. The germline V gene has CDR1 LNHDA and CDR2 SQIVND (reference sequence). The length of the CDR3 is 16 residues. CDR3 DNA: TGTGCCAGTAGTGATCCTTACCGGGACAGCGGAAGGGGCCTCCACTTT. It codes for CASSDPYRDSGRGLHF.

This clone occurred a few times. J is TRBJ2-7 and V is TRBV30; perhaps D is TRBD1 or TRBD2 (6 bases each). The CDR3 has 14 residues. Germline assignment: CDR1 GTSNPN and CDR2 SVGIG (reference sequence). V lost 6 bases and J 3 bases, leaving 18 bases between the germline ends. The CDR3 sequence: CACNRGVADYEQYF. The CDR3, as DNA: TGTGCCTGTAATAGGGGGGTAGCGGACTACGAGCAGTACTTC.

The chain links TRBV14 to TRBJ1-2; 8 positions match TRBD1. This CDR3 contains 15 residues. In germline, CDR1 is SGHDN, CDR2 FVKESK. V was pared by 6 bases and J by 4 bases, with 10 bases of the junction left unmatched. CDR3 sequence (DNA): TGTGCCAGCAGTCCCTGGACAGGGCTTTCCTATGGCTACACCTTC. This sequence encodes CASSPWTGLSYGYTF.

In this sample, this clone turned up many times. The genes are TRBV11-3 and TRBJ2-7, with D unclear. The ends were cut back, 5 bases at V and 5 bases at J, with 16 bases in the middle. The CDR3 has 14 amino acids. CDR1 is SGHNT and CDR2 is YENEEA in the germline V gene. The CDR3 sequence: CASSPPLRPNEQYF. DNA for the CDR3: TGTGCCAGCAGCCCGCCTTTGCGGCCCAACGAGCAGTACTTC. Complete variable domain (other parts from reference TRBV11-3 and TRBJ2-7): EAGVVQSPRYKIIEKKQPVAFWCNPISGHNTLYWYLQNLGQGPELLIRYENEEAVDDSQLPKDRFSAERLKGVDSTLKIQPAELGDSAVYLCASSPPLRPNEQYFGPGTRLTVT.

The chain has TRBV5-1 and TRBJ2-3, with 14 bases fitting TRBD2. Unmatched junction bases numbered 3, after V lost 3 bases and J lost 3 bases. This CDR3 region has 16 residues. CDR1 SGHRS and CDR2 YFSETQ come from the germline V gene. CDR3 coding DNA: TGCGCCAGCAGCTCCGGGACTAGCGGGGGTACAGATACGCAGTATTTT. It encodes CASSSGTSGGTDTQYF.

This clone has ten or more counts. CDR3 bases: TGTGCCAGCAGTGAGGACAGGGGGCTGTCTGGTAATTCACCCCTCCACTTT. Residues: CASSEDRGLSGNSPLHF. The V and J genes are TRBV9 and TRBJ1-6; the match to TRBD1 covers 11 bases. The V gene end was trimmed by 5 bases and the J gene end by 6 bases; junction bases not matched to a gene: 10. The CDR3 spans 17 residues. Germline V gene lookup returns CDR1 SGDLS and CDR2 YYNGEE.

The table lists this clone with a few counts. The chain recombines TRBV11-3 with TRBJ2-5; TRBD2 aligns across 11 bases. Losses at the gene ends were 2 bases for V and 1 base for J; bases not matched to a gene: 6. This CDR3 is built from 17 residues. Looked up from germline, CDR1 is SGHNT and CDR2 is YENEEA. CDR3 residues: CASSLWASGGLQETQYF. The CDR3 DNA reads TGTGCCAGCAGCTTATGGGCTAGCGGGGGGCTCCAAGAGACCCAGTACTTC. Drawing the rest from reference TRBV11-3 and TRBJ2-5, the complete variable domain is EAGVVQSPRYKIIEKKQPVAFWCNPISGHNTLYWYLQNLGQGPELLIRYENEEAVDDSQLPKDRFSAERLKGVDSTLKIQPAELGDSAVYLCASSLWASGGLQETQYFGPGTRLLVL.

This chain uses TRBV12-5 with TRBJ2-7; TRBD2 aligns across 7 bases. The CDR3 consists of 16 residues. V trimming: 0 bases; J trimming: 5 bases; junction bases outside the gene matches: 10. CDR1 and CDR2 from the germline V gene are LGHNT and FRNRAP. The CDR3 here is CASGLVSGGFRDEQYF. Written as DNA, the CDR3 is TGTGCTAGTGGTTTGGTATCGGGGGGATTTCGGGACGAGCAGTACTTC.

This clone was detected only a few times. This rearrangement joins TRBV9 to TRBJ2-5; 9 nucleotides line up with TRBD1. V lost 5 bases, J lost 5 bases, and 4 bases stayed unmatched. From germline, CDR1 is SGDLS and CDR2 YYNGEE. The CDR3 sequence is 13 residues long. CDR3 amino acids: CASSGDRVETQYF. The CDR3 DNA is TGTGCCAGCAGTGGGGACAGGGTGGAGACCCAGTACTTC.

The rearrangement uses TRBV18 and TRBJ2-3, with a weak D call TRBD2 (5 bases). Per the germline V gene, CDR1 is KGHSH and CDR2 is LQKENI. Trimming pared 4 bases from V and 0 bases from J, leaving 11 bases between. The CDR3 length is 15 residues. CDR3 sequence (DNA): TGTGCCAGCTCACGGAGGACTTCCAGCACAGATACGCAGTATTTT. This translates into CASSRRTSSTDTQYF.

The genes are TRBV14 and TRBJ2-2; the D is unclear. V was pared by 0 bases and J by 6 bases, with 8 bases between. CDR3 length: 14 amino acids. Germline V gene data show CDR1 as SGHDN and CDR2 as FVKESK. The CDR3 region is CASSQDNYSGELFF. In DNA form, the CDR3 reads TGTGCCAGCAGCCAAGATAACTATTCCGGGGAGCTGTTTTTT.

This clone was seen only a few times. The V call is TRBV30, the J call TRBJ2-7; D is ambiguous. V lost 5 bases to trimming and J lost 1 base, with 6 bases between them. The CDR3 totals 11 residues. Germline CDR1 is GTSNPN and CDR2 is SVGIG (reference sequence). The CDR3 reads CAWARSYEQYF. For the CDR3, the DNA is TGTGCCTGGGCCAGGTCCTACGAGCAGTACTTC.

Only a few counts were recorded for this clone. V gene TRBV7-1 combines with J gene TRBJ2-7, with TRBD1 identical over 8 bases. TRBV7-1 is classed as an ORF, of uncertain function. V gave up 3 bases and J gave up 3 bases; unmatched junction bases: 1. CDR3 size: 13 residues. The CDR3 DNA is TGTGCCAGCAGCTCGACAGGGGTCTACGAGCAGTACTTC. It specifies CASSSTGVYEQYF.

This clone was picked up a small number of times. This chain connects TRBV12-5 to TRBJ2-1; D may be TRBD2 (6 bases). CDR3 length: 17 residues. Per germline, CDR1 LGHNT and CDR2 FRNRAP. The DNA for the CDR3 is TGTGCCAGCATCCCAAACCTGGGGCCGGGAGTAAGCAATGAGCAGTTCTTC. As protein: CASIPNLGPGVSNEQFF.

J is TRBJ1-4 and V is TRBV6-8; 7 positions agree with TRBD1. The germline V gene encodes CDR1 MNHGY and CDR2 SAAAGT. CDR3 length: 13 amino acids. The trim removed 5 bases at V and 8 bases at J, leaving 5 bases unmatched. The CDR3 region is CASSKGAREKLFF. The CDR3 DNA reads as TGTGCCAGCAGTAAGGGGGCACGGGAAAAACTGTTTTTT.

The J gene is TRBJ2-5, the V gene TRBV9, with TRBD2 identical over 9 bases. The V gene end was trimmed by 0 bases and the J gene end by 2 bases; junction bases not matched to a gene: 17. This CDR3 is 20 amino acids long. Germline V gives CDR1 SGDLS, CDR2 YYNGEE. In DNA form, the CDR3 reads TGTGCCAGCAGCGTAGTATCAGGGTCGGGAAGCGGGGGGCCACAAGAGACCCAGTACTTC. Encoded protein: CASSVVSGSGSGGPQETQYF.

This clone appeared a few times. The chain links TRBV6-8 to TRBJ1-3; TRBD1 is a possible D gene (6 bases). Trimming cost V 4 bases and J 0 bases, with 16 bases left between them. The CDR3 spans 17 residues. The germline CDR1 and CDR2 sequences are MNHGY and SAAAGT. The CDR3 reads CASSSYSGGSSGNTIYF. For the CDR3, the DNA is TGTGCCAGCAGTTCTTATTCGGGGGGCAGCTCTGGAAACACCATATATTTT.

This clone has a count of ten or more. This chain links TRBV6-8 with TRBJ1-6; D may be TRBD1 (5 bases). There are 15 residues in the CDR3. Germline lookup yields CDR1 MNHGY and CDR2 SAAAGT. Trimming left V 8 bases short and J 5 bases short, with 16 bases between. The CDR3 sequence: CASGLQGFDNSPLHF. The CDR3 nucleotides read TGTGCCAGCGGCCTGCAGGGTTTCGATAATTCACCCCTCCACTTT.

The chain recombines TRBV11-1 with TRBJ2-7, with D tentatively TRBD2 (5 bases). Trimming took 5 bases from V and 5 from J, leaving 19 bases between them. Germline loops: CDR1 SGHAT, CDR2 FQDESV (reference sequence). There are 15 residues in the CDR3. CDR3 region: CASSLHPKAGNEQYF. In DNA form, the CDR3 reads TGTGCCAGCAGCCTCCACCCTAAAGCCGGGAACGAGCAGTACTTC.

The chain is built from TRBV6-8 and TRBJ1-1, with TRBD1 as a possible D gene (6 bases). Germline CDR1 reads MNHGY; CDR2 reads SAAAGT. The CDR3 has 14 amino acids. Trimming shortened V by 5 bases and J by 1 base, and 11 bases separated the two germline ends. This chain's CDR3 is CASSPQGGNTEAFF. Here the CDR3 DNA reads TGTGCCAGCAGTCCACAGGGAGGGAACACTGAAGCTTTCTTT.

The chain is built from TRBV4-1 and TRBJ2-2, with D unresolved. V dropped 0 bases and J dropped 1 base, with 9 bases sitting between them. The CDR3 contains 16 residues. The germline V gene encodes CDR1 MGHRA and CDR2 YSYEKL. The CDR3 loop is CASSQEGRRNTGELFF. CDR3 bases: TGCGCCAGCAGCCAAGAGGGCAGGAGGAACACCGGGGAGCTGTTTTTT.

This chain joins TRBV19 and TRBJ1-5; no reliable D call. Germline-derived CDR1 and CDR2 are LNHDA and SQIVND (reference sequence). There are 16 residues in the CDR3. The germline V and J ends were trimmed by 5 bases and 4 bases, with 18 bases remaining between them. For the CDR3, the DNA is TGTGCCAGTAGTGTTGGGCCTGTCGGGTTGAATCAGCCCCAGCATTTT. This gives the protein CASSVGPVGLNQPQHF.

The genes are TRBV11-3 and TRBJ2-7; D could derive from TRBD1 or TRBD2 (5 bases each). Per germline, CDR1 SGHNT and CDR2 YENEEA. The CDR3 has 14 amino acids. Trimming stripped 2 bases from V and 0 bases from J, with 8 bases between. CDR3 loop: CASSLMRGSYEQYF. In DNA form, the CDR3 reads TGTGCCAGCAGCTTAATGAGGGGCTCCTACGAGCAGTACTTC.

This clone was counted a few times. The CDR3 region is CASRDTPGRSYNEQFF. The CDR3 DNA is TGTGCCAGCCGAGACACCCCAGGGAGGTCCTACAATGAGCAGTTCTTC. The V and J genes are TRBV2 and TRBJ2-1; D may be TRBD2 (6 bases). Germline loops: CDR1 SNHLY, CDR2 FYNNEI. This CDR3 has 16 amino acids. Trimming cost V 8 bases and J 1 base, with 18 bases left between them.

This clone was found a few times. In DNA, the CDR3 is TGTGCCAGCAACCAAGCGGGCCCACAAGAGACCCAGTACTTC. Protein: CASNQAGPQETQYF. The V call is TRBV7-6, the J call TRBJ2-5; D is possibly TRBD2 (6 bases). Germline CDR1 and CDR2: SGHVS and FNYEAQ. This CDR3 spans 14 amino acids. The V and J ends lost 7 bases and 2 bases respectively, with 14 bases between them.

This clone was observed at least ten times. The J gene is TRBJ1-4, the V gene TRBV6-8, with TRBD1 matching over 8 bases. CDR1 and CDR2 (germline): MNHGY, SAAAGT. This CDR3 contains 14 residues. The V and J ends lost 6 bases and 6 bases, in that order; junction bases with no gene match: 6. CDR3 in amino acids: CASRRQGNHEKLFF. CDR3 sequence (DNA): TGTGCCAGCAGGCGACAGGGGAATCATGAAAAACTGTTTTTT.

This sequence joins TRBV11-3 and TRBJ1-1; possible D gene TRBD1, 5 bases. Germline V gene sequence: CDR1 SGHNT, CDR2 YENEEA. V lost 4 bases, J lost 0 bases, and 12 bases lay in between. The CDR3 has 15 residues. The CDR3 protein is CASSSQGIMNTEAFF. The CDR3 DNA sequence: TGTGCCAGCAGCTCTCAGGGTATAATGAACACTGAAGCTTTCTTT.

The rearrangement uses TRBV5-1 and TRBJ2-1; the D gene is possibly TRBD1 (5 bases). CDR1 is SGHRS and CDR2 is YFSETQ in the germline V gene. Trimming shortened V by 2 bases and J by 7 bases, and 13 bases separated the two germline ends. The CDR3 runs 14 residues. For the CDR3, the DNA is TGCGCCAGCAGCTTCAGGGTTGAGGTAAATGAGCAGTTCTTC. Its protein product is CASSFRVEVNEQFF. Full variable domain (rest looked up from reference TRBV5-1 and TRBJ2-1): KAGVTQTPRYLIKTRGQQVTLSCSPISGHRSVSWYQQTPGQGLQFLFEYFSETQRNKGNFPGRFSGRQFSNSRSEMNVSTLELGDSALYLCASSFRVEVNEQFFGPGTRLTVL.